This T cell receptor (beta chain) stems from a study of blood T cell repertoires in COVID-19. TCRdb keeps only in-frame clones here, not all; method: immunoSEQ multiplex PCR. The table has some 40,000 clones, around 85% seen once. The TCR originated in an elderly woman with acute or convalescent COVID-19. Sequenced input: peripheral blood.

CDR3 region: CASSLSGQSYGYTF. The DNA of the CDR3 is TGTGCCAGCAGTTTATCGGGACAGTCCTATGGCTACACCTTC. The chain carries TRBV27 and TRBJ1-2; 7 bases fit TRBD1. Germline trimming cut 0 bases from V and 4 bases from J; bases unmatched to any gene: 2. The germline CDR1 and CDR2 sequences are MNHEY and SMNVEV (reference sequence). The CDR3 runs 14 residues.